The 31 T cell receptor beta chains in this list originate from one sample, sequenced in a study of blood T cell repertoires in COVID-19. The protocol was immunoSEQ multiplex PCR, while the TCRdb copy is restricted to in-frame clones and leaves out a portion. Here the sample spans nearly 200,000 clones, around 84% being singletons. Sequences were obtained from peripheral blood. The source of these receptors is a human donor in a cohort sampled during active COVID-19.

V usage is TRBV9 and J usage is TRBJ2-7, with D perhaps matching TRBD2 (6 bases). Trimming shortened V by 0 bases and J by 3 bases, and 16 bases separated the two germline ends. CDR3 length equals 16 residues. Germline-derived CDR1 and CDR2 are SGDLS and YYNGEE. Written as DNA, the CDR3 is TGTGCCAGCAGCGTAGGACCTAGCTCGGGAGTCTACGAGCAGTACTTC. Its translation: CASSVGPSSGVYEQYF.

This chain uses TRBV5-1 with TRBJ2-7, with a possible D match to TRBD1 (6 bases). The ends were cut back, 3 bases at V and 5 bases at J, with 18 bases in the middle. Germline CDR1 and CDR2: SGHRS and YFSETQ. CDR3 size: 15 residues. In nucleotides, the CDR3 is TGCGCCAGCAGCTCTCTTGGGGACAACCGCCACGAGCAGTACTTC. Its protein is CASSSLGDNRHEQYF.

The chain employs TRBV9 and TRBJ2-3; TRBD2 matches 7 bases. The CDR3 loop spans 16 amino acids. Germline CDR1 reads SGDLS; CDR2 reads YYNGEE. With 4 bases clipped from V and 2 bases from J, the junction kept 10 bases outside the gene matches. CDR3 residues: CASSSGGSVSTDTQYF. CDR3 in DNA: TGTGCCAGCAGCTCGGGCGGGAGTGTCTCCACAGATACGCAGTATTTT.

The rearrangement uses TRBV2 and TRBJ2-2, with D possibly matching TRBD2 (6 bases). From germline, CDR1 is SNHLY and CDR2 FYNNEI. CDR3 length: 12 residues. The germline V and J ends were trimmed by 7 bases and 7 bases, with 10 bases remaining between them. The CDR3 coding sequence is TGTGCCAGCAACGGACTACTCGGGGAGCTGTTTTTT. This encodes CASNGLLGELFF.

Only one count was recorded for this clone. The chain employs TRBV7-6 and TRBJ1-3; maybe TRBD1 (5 bases). Germline V lookup: CDR1 SGHVS, CDR2 FNYEAQ. The CDR3 length is 20 residues. V gave up 0 bases and J gave up 1 base, with 22 bases separating them. The CDR3: CASSLAQGLNIGGSGNTIYF. CDR3 bases: TGTGCCAGCAGCTTAGCGCAGGGATTAAATATCGGGGGTTCTGGAAACACCATATATTTT. The complete variable domain, with remaining parts taken from reference TRBV7-6 and TRBJ1-3, reads GAGVSQSPRYKVTKRGQDVALRCDPISGHVSLYWYRQALGQGPEFLTYFNYEAQQDKSGLPNDRFSAERPEGSISTLTIQRTEQRDSAMYRCASSLAQGLNIGGSGNTIYFGEGSWLTVV.

The genes are TRBV10-3 and TRBJ1-2; no reliable D call. Trimming stripped 6 bases from V and 1 base from J, with 9 bases between. CDR1 is ENHRY, CDR2 SYGVKD, per germline. The CDR3 totals 13 residues. The CDR3 reads CAISEGLNYGYTF. The CDR3 region has the DNA TGTGCCATCAGCGAAGGACTTAACTATGGCTACACCTTC.

The genes are TRBV6-5 and TRBJ1-1; D not resolved. V was cut by 10 bases and J by 6 bases, with 12 bases left in between. CDR1 and CDR2 from the germline V gene are MNHEY and SVGAGI. The CDR3 is 11 amino acids. The CDR3 region is CATRVDSEAFF. CDR3 sequence (DNA): TGTGCCACCCGGGTAGATTCTGAAGCTTTCTTT.

Only a few counts were recorded for this clone. The CDR3 here is CASSPQTEILNGYTF. Here the CDR3 DNA reads TGTGCCAGCAGCCCGCAGACGGAGATATTGAATGGCTACACCTTC. The V gene is TRBV5-5, the J gene TRBJ1-2; D call uncertain. The V gene lost 4 bases and the J gene lost 6 bases, with 19 bases spanning the gap. Germline V CDR1 and CDR2: SGHKS, YYEKEE (reference sequence). This CDR3 contains 15 residues.

This clone was observed a single time. The CDR3 nucleotides are TGCGCCAGCAGCTTCAGGGACAGCCATTACGAGCAGTACTTC. Amino acid sequence: CASSFRDSHYEQYF. The chain recombines TRBV5-1 with TRBJ2-7; 7 positions agree with TRBD1. V lost 2 bases to trimming and J lost 4 bases; unmatched junction nucleotides: 6. The CDR3 is 14 residues long. The germline CDR1 and CDR2 sequences are SGHRS and YFSETQ.

Comments on this clone: A read error may produce the germline difference seen at one junction end. V usage is TRBV4-1 and J usage is TRBJ1-5, with 7 bases fitting TRBD1. The CDR3 runs 15 residues. CDR1 and CDR2 (germline): MGHRA, YSYEKL. As DNA, the CDR3 is TGCGCCAGCAGCGAAGACAGGGTAAGGTCTCAGCCCCAGCATTTT. Translating gives CASSEDRVRSQPQHF.

This chain connects TRBV3-1 (or the pseudogene TRBV3-2) to TRBJ2-1; 13 bases are a match to TRBD2. With 3 bases clipped from V and 0 bases from J, the junction kept 20 bases outside the gene matches. The CDR3 loop spans 23 amino acids. Germline V gene lookup returns CDR1 LGHDT and CDR2 YNNKEL (reference sequence). In DNA form, the CDR3 reads TGTGCCAGCAGCCATTCGTTTTCTGGCCAGACTAGCGGGGGGACTAGCTCCTACAATGAGCAGTTCTTC. It codes for CASSHSFSGQTSGGTSSYNEQFF.

Concerning this clone: At one boundary the junction diverges from the germline segment, which might be a read error. The V call is TRBV7-7, the J call TRBJ2-1; TRBD1 agrees at 10 bases. The CDR3 contains 15 residues. The germline CDR1 and CDR2 sequences are SSHAT and FNYEAQ (reference sequence). The CDR3 here is CASSLGTGAINEQFF. DNA for the CDR3: TGTGCTAGCAGCTTAGGGACAGGGGCGATCAATGAGCAGTTCTTC.

This rearrangement joins TRBV5-1 to TRBJ2-5, with 7 bases fitting TRBD2. V shed 1 base, J shed 0 bases, and the junction held 3 bases outside the gene matches. Germline V gene sequence: CDR1 SGHRS, CDR2 YFSETQ. This CDR3 has 15 amino acids. CDR3 coding DNA: TGCGCCAGCAGCTTGAAAGCGGGGCACCAAGAGACCCAGTACTTC. As protein: CASSLKAGHQETQYF.

The CDR3 bases are TGTGCCAGCAGCTACAGGGGTTCCCCCCACTACGAGCAGTACTTC. This codes for CASSYRGSPHYEQYF. The chain couples TRBV3-1 (or the pseudogene TRBV3-2) to TRBJ2-7; 7 bases are shared with TRBD1. Losses at the gene ends were 5 bases for V and 3 bases for J; bases not matched to a gene: 10. Germline loops: CDR1 LGHDT, CDR2 YNNKEL (reference sequence). CDR3 size: 15 residues.

The J gene is TRBJ2-2, the V gene TRBV5-1, with 11 bases fitting TRBD2. V lost 0 bases to trimming and J lost 4 bases; unmatched junction nucleotides: 2. The CDR3 runs to 16 residues. CDR1 SGHRS and CDR2 YFSETQ come from the germline V gene. The CDR3 bases are TGCGCCAGCAGCTTGGTAGCGGGAGGGGCCACCGGGGAGCTGTTTTTT. Translation: CASSLVAGGATGELFF.

The V gene is TRBV2, the J gene TRBJ2-1, with D tentatively TRBD2 (7 bases). CDR1 and CDR2 (germline): SNHLY, FYNNEI. The CDR3 is 14 residues long. Trimming pared 8 bases from V and 0 bases from J, leaving 11 bases between. The CDR3: CASRRGASYNEQFF. CDR3 DNA sequence: TGTGCCAGCCGACGGGGGGCCTCCTACAATGAGCAGTTCTTC. The full variable domain, in which reference TRBV2 and TRBJ2-1 provide the parts outside the CDR3, is EPEVTQTPSHQVTQMGQEVILRCVPISNHLYFYWYRQILGQKVEFLVSFYNNEISEKSEIFDDQFSVERPDGSNFTLKIRSTKLEDSAMYFCASRRGASYNEQFFGPGTRLTVL.

This chain connects TRBV11-3 to TRBJ2-3; possibly TRBD1 for D (6 bases). V was cut by 5 bases and J by 4 bases, with 13 bases left in between. The CDR3 is 14 residues long. The V gene's germline CDR1 is SGHNT and CDR2 YENEEA. CDR3 sequence (DNA): TGTGCCAGCAGCAAACCGACAGGCCCAGATACGCAGTATTTT. This gives the protein CASSKPTGPDTQYF.

The V call is TRBV27, the J call TRBJ2-1, with 7 bases aligning to TRBD1. This CDR3 has 12 residues. Germline CDR1 is MNHEY and CDR2 is SMNVEV (reference sequence). In nucleotides, the CDR3 is TGTACGACAGGGCGGAATTTCGATGAGCAGTTCTTC. This sequence encodes CTTGRNFDEQFF.

V usage is TRBV5-1 and J usage is TRBJ1-4; 8 positions agree with TRBD1. This CDR3 spans 14 amino acids. Looked up from germline, CDR1 is SGHRS and CDR2 is YFSETQ. Losses at the gene ends were 0 bases for V and 8 bases for J; bases not matched to a gene: 3. Written as DNA, the CDR3 is TGCGCCAGCAGCTTGGGTCAGGGGGCCGAAAAACTGTTTTTT. This translates into CASSLGQGAEKLFF.

This clone has just one count. The rearrangement links TRBV28 to TRBJ1-6, with 7 bases that match TRBD1. The CDR3 spans 13 residues. The V and J ends lost 8 bases and 6 bases, in that order; junction bases with no gene match: 4. Germline CDR1 reads MDHEN; CDR2 reads SYDVKM. The CDR3 sequence: CASRRGINSPLHF. The CDR3 nucleotides are TGTGCCAGCCGCAGGGGGATTAATTCACCCCTCCACTTT. Drawing the rest from reference TRBV28 and TRBJ1-6, the complete variable domain is DVKVTQSSRYLVKRTGEKVFLECVQDMDHENMFWYRQDPGLGLRLIYFSYDVKMKEKGDIPEGYSVSREKKERFSLILESASTNQTSMYLCASRRGINSPLHFGNGTRLTVT.

CDR3 in DNA: TGTGCCAGCTCGATTTCGGTAGAGAATACGCAGTATTTT. It specifies CASSISVENTQYF. The chain uses TRBV2 and TRBJ2-3; D uncertain. The V and J ends lost 8 bases and 7 bases respectively, with 16 bases between them. Germline V gene lookup returns CDR1 SNHLY and CDR2 FYNNEI. CDR3 size: 13 residues.

This clone was detected a few times. This sequence joins TRBV5-1 and TRBJ2-3, with 9 bases aligning to TRBD2. The CDR3 is made up of 14 amino acids. V dropped 5 bases and J dropped 3; count of bases not matched to a gene: 4. Germline assignment: CDR1 SGHRS and CDR2 YFSETQ. The CDR3 DNA reads TGCGCCAGCAGACCGGGACTAGCAACAGATACGCAGTATTTT. As protein: CASRPGLATDTQYF.

The chain carries TRBV3-1 (or the pseudogene TRBV3-2) and TRBJ2-3; possible D gene TRBD2, 5 bases. The CDR3 has 12 residues. The V and J ends lost 7 bases and 8 bases respectively, with 13 bases between them. The germline V gene has CDR1 LGHDT and CDR2 YNNKEL (reference sequence). CDR3 amino acids: CASTYGEGTQYF. CDR3 nucleotide sequence: TGTGCCAGCACCTACGGGGAAGGTACGCAGTATTTT.

There are a few counts of this clone. The rearrangement uses TRBV12-3 or TRBV12-4 and TRBJ1-5, with a tentative D call TRBD1 (6 bases). This CDR3 comprises 13 residues. V lost 5 bases and J 8 bases, leaving 13 bases between the germline ends. The CDR3 protein is CASSPAGAKPQHF. CDR3 DNA sequence: TGTGCCAGCAGTCCCGCAGGGGCGAAGCCCCAGCATTTT.

This chain uses TRBV5-1 with TRBJ1-6; 8 bases fit TRBD1. Trimming removed 4 bases from V and 9 bases from J; junction bases left unmatched: 9. CDR1 SGHRS and CDR2 YFSETQ come from the germline V gene. The CDR3 is made up of 15 amino acids. The CDR3 nucleotides read TGCGCCAGCAGCCGAAGGACAGGGAAATCTTCACCCCTCCACTTT. Amino acids: CASSRRTGKSSPLHF. The variable domain in full, completed from reference TRBV5-1 and TRBJ1-6, reads KAGVTQTPRYLIKTRGQQVTLSCSPISGHRSVSWYQQTPGQGLQFLFEYFSETQRNKGNFPGRFSGRQFSNSRSEMNVSTLELGDSALYLCASSRRTGKSSPLHFGNGTRLTVT.

The chain has TRBV5-1 and TRBJ1-3, with D possibly matching TRBD1 (5 bases). CDR3 length equals 16 residues. CDR1 and CDR2 (germline): SGHRS, YFSETQ. The V end was cut by 1 base, the J end by 3 bases, with 14 bases between. CDR3 sequence (DNA): TGCGCCAGCAGCTTGCAGGGAGGGTTACTTGGAAACACCATATATTTT. Protein: CASSLQGGLLGNTIYF. The variable domain in full, completed from reference TRBV5-1 and TRBJ1-3, reads KAGVTQTPRYLIKTRGQQVTLSCSPISGHRSVSWYQQTPGQGLQFLFEYFSETQRNKGNFPGRFSGRQFSNSRSEMNVSTLELGDSALYLCASSLQGGLLGNTIYFGEGSWLTVV.

This clone has a handful of counts. The J gene is TRBJ2-2, the V gene TRBV5-1; no definite D call. Per germline, CDR1 SGHRS and CDR2 YFSETQ. Trimming shortened V by 0 bases and J by 1 base, and 4 bases separated the two germline ends. The CDR3 extends over 14 amino acids. CDR3 sequence (DNA): TGCGCCAGCAGCTTGGCATTGAACACCGGGGAGCTGTTTTTT. It is translated as CASSLALNTGELFF.

The chain links TRBV7-2 to TRBJ1-1; TRBD1 is a possible D gene (6 bases). The CDR3 covers 15 residues. Germline assignment: CDR1 SGHTA and CDR2 FQGNSA. V was shortened by 2 bases and J by 1 base, with 11 bases between the two germline ends. The CDR3 region has the DNA TGTGCCAGCAGCTTATGGGCAGGGGAGAACACTGAAGCTTTCTTT. Residues: CASSLWAGENTEAFF.

The V and J genes are TRBV11-2 and TRBJ2-3, with D possibly matching TRBD2 (7 bases). With 2 bases removed from V and 0 bases from J, the gap between germline ends came to 21 bases. The germline gives CDR1 SGHAT, CDR2 FQNNGV. There are 19 residues in the CDR3. CDR3 loop: CASSLRGGPNRASTDTQYF. DNA for the CDR3: TGTGCCAGCAGCTTAAGGGGGGGCCCAAACCGTGCCAGCACAGATACGCAGTATTTT. Drawing the rest from reference TRBV11-2 and TRBJ2-3, the complete variable domain is EAGVAQSPRYKIIEKRQSVAFWCNPISGHATLYWYQQILGQGPKLLIQFQNNGVVDDSQLPKDRFSAERLKGVDSTLKIQPAKLEDSAVYLCASSLRGGPNRASTDTQYFGPGTRLTVL.

The J gene is TRBJ2-2, the V gene TRBV28; 7 nucleotides agree with TRBD1. Per germline, CDR1 MDHEN and CDR2 SYDVKM. With 2 bases clipped from V and 1 base from J, the junction kept 1 base outside the gene matches. CDR3 size: 15 residues. The CDR3 DNA reads TGTGCCAGCAGTTTAAGGGGGCTGAACACCGGGGAGCTGTTTTTT. This translates into CASSLRGLNTGELFF.

The count of this clone is one. The rearrangement joins TRBV11-3 to TRBJ2-5, with D maybe TRBD2 (6 bases). CDR1 is SGHNT, CDR2 YENEEA, per germline. Trimming took off 3 bases at V and 0 bases at J, with 11 bases between the two ends. The CDR3 spans 15 residues. The CDR3 reads CASSLGWGDQETQYF. The CDR3 nucleotides read TGTGCCAGCAGCTTGGGGTGGGGGGACCAAGAGACCCAGTACTTC.